A selection of T cell receptor beta chains follows, all from one sample in a study of long-term antiretroviral therapy in people with HIV. Sequencing used immunoSEQ multiplex PCR; TCRdb keeps in-frame clones, though not all of them. The data contain about 24,000 clones, approximately 86% of them singletons. The sequencing here drew on unsorted PBMCs, taken 1.8 years before starting antiretroviral therapy. The receptors were gathered from a man aged 50-59 years with HIV. CDR3s leave out the opening cysteine and the closing phenylalanine or tryptophan. Fields, in order: J gene, V gene, CDR3 protein.

TRBJ1-2,TRBV5-1,ASSLDPPTGLNYGYT
TRBJ2-3,TRBV4-2,ASSNVTYSGSRKDTQY
TRBJ1-3,TRBV7-3,ASSLSGSGNTIY
TRBJ2-7,TRBV29-1,SVGQSSSYEQY
TRBJ2-1,TRBV29-1,SVAGEGYNEQF
TRBJ1-4,TRBV25-1,ASREQGNEKLF
TRBJ2-7,TRBV7-6,ASSWTSGYEQY
TRBJ1-5,TRBV13,ASSEGVKGRPQH
TRBJ2-5,TRBV28,ASSLPGVSSQY
TRBJ1-1,TRBV27,ASSTYRGWTEAF
TRBJ1-2,TRBV6-1,ASSVGTGGLGRYGYT
TRBJ2-3,TRBV21-1,ASSKRLRGGEGDTQY
TRBJ2-3,TRBV5-1,ASSFGLAGGISTDTQY
TRBJ1-3,TRBV5-4,ASTNPGLGNTIY
TRBJ2-1,TRBV5-1,ASSLGGETYNEQF
TRBJ2-7,TRBV7-2,ASSPPAMGQYEQY
TRBJ2-5,TRBV7-9,ASSSPRRTRVITQY
TRBJ2-7,TRBV2,ASSKEQGSSEQY
TRBJ2-7,TRBV5-1,ASSLESLHEQY
TRBJ1-1,TRBV6-5,ASRFTGMDTEAF
TRBJ2-7,TRBV4-2,ASSQERGSYEQY
TRBJ2-7,TRBV2,ASRNREGNEQY
TRBJ1-1,TRBV19,ASSWGQAEAF
TRBJ1-1,TRBV18,ASSPSEPHTEAF
TRBJ1-2,TRBV2,ASRTGAPYGYT
TRBJ2-7,TRBV9,ASSVAPQTGLQY
TRBJ2-3,TRBV7-2,ASSLAATSGGAYTQY
TRBJ1-1,TRBV25-1,ATSRGGLNTEAF
TRBJ1-2,TRBV7-9,ASSGGQGIANYGYT
TRBJ2-1,TRBV6-5,ASSPIPQSYNEQF
TRBJ2-7,TRBV27,ASSYRDKVYEQY
TRBJ2-1,TRBV6-6,ASSLPRGQGYEQF
TRBJ2-7,TRBV7-2,ASSFRTGDYEQY
TRBJ1-1,TRBV7-8,ASSPRQGLNTEAF
TRBJ2-2,TRBV5-6,ASSSTSVAPNTGELF
TRBJ2-1,TRBV7-2,ASSFLYNEQF
TRBJ2-7,TRBV7-2,ASSSASASYEQY
TRBJ1-5,TRBV10-3,AIKGINQPQH
TRBJ2-7,TRBV11-3,ASSSTGGSYEQY
TRBJ1-5,TRBV5-1,ASSLGQSWQPQH
TRBJ2-1,TRBV5-1,ASRGGLGALDNEQF
TRBJ2-7,TRBV30,AWRPLNWAGGYEQY
TRBJ1-1,TRBV7-3,ASSGAVNTEAF
TRBJ2-5,TRBV7-9,ASSLYGSGGDQETQY
TRBJ2-1,TRBV7-8,ASFGLSNNEQF
TRBJ2-1,TRBV4-3,ASSQVVIAGAPLNEQF
TRBJ2-7,TRBV7-8,ASSSPPLGLQYEQY
TRBJ1-6,TRBV10-3,AISLDRVSPLH
TRBJ2-5,TRBV6-5,ASSPYAMGTQY
TRBJ2-2,TRBV19,ASIGTGMGTGELF
TRBJ1-2,TRBV28,ASRPSGDNYGYT
TRBJ2-5,TRBV29-1,SVVGLGGIETQY
TRBJ2-3,TRBV5-1,ASSPGLAGRSTDTQY
TRBJ1-5,TRBV12-5,ASDPGQGGQPQH